This T cell receptor (beta chain) stems from a study of blood T cells in healthy people across ages. For the second PCR, which ran for about 7 to 11 cycles, a sample-barcoded 5' primer and a J-beta primer mix were used. A single record per CDR3 protein comes from TCRdb applying MiXCR to the 5' RACE reads. The sample has about 1.4 million distinct CDR3 sequences, around 55% seen once. This CDR3 spans 14 amino acids. Between the trimmed V and J ends, which lost 0 bases and 6 bases, there was a span of 10 bases. CDR1 and CDR2 from the germline V gene are SNHLY and FYNNEI. The sequence derives from a man younger than 30 in good health. The V and J genes are TRBV2 and TRBJ2-3; D is unclear. The material sequenced was blood. CDR3 coding DNA: TGTGCCAGCAGTGAAGCGCTTCAATCGGATACGCAGTATTTT. Translating it yields CASSEALQSDTQYF.